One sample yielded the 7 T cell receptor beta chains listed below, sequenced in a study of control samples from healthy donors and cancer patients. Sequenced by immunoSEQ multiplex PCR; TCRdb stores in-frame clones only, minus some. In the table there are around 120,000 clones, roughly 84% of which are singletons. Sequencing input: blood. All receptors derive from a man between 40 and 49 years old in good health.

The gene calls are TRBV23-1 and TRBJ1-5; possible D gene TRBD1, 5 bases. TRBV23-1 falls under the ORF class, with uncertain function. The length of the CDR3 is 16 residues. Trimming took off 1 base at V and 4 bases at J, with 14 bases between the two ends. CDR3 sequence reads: CASSQYGGGGNQPQHF. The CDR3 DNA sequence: TGCGCCAGCAGTCAATATGGGGGTGGTGGGAATCAGCCCCAGCATTTT.

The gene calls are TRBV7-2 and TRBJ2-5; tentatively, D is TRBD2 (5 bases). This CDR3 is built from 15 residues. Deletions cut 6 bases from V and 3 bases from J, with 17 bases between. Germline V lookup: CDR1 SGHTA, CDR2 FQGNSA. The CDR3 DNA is TGTGCCAGCAGGAATGACCGGACTCCTAAAGAGACCCAGTACTTC. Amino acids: CASRNDRTPKETQYF.

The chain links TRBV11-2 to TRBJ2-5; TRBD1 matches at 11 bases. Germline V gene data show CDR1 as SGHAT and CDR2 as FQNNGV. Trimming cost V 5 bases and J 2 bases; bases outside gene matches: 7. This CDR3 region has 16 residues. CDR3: CASSLFGTGGQETQYF. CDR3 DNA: TGTGCCAGCAGCCTATTCGGGACAGGGGGGCAAGAGACCCAGTACTTC.

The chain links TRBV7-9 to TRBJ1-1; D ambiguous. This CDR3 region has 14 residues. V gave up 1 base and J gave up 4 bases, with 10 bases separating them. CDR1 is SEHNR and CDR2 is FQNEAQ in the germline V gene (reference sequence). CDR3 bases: TGTGCCAGCAGCTTAGTTCTCAAAACCACTGAAGCTTTCTTT. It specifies CASSLVLKTTEAFF.

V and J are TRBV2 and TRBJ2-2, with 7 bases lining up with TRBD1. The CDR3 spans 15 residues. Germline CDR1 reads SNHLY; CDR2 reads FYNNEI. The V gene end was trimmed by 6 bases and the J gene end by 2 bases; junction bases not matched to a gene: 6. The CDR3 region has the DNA TGTGCCAGCAGCTACGACAGGGTAAACACCGGGGAGCTGTTTTTT. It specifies CASSYDRVNTGELFF.

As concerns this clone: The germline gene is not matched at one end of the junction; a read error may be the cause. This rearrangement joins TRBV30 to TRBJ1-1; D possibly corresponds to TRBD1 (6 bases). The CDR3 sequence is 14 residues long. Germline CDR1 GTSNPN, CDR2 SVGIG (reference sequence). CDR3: CAWSVLGQNSEAFF. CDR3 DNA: TGTGCCTGGAGTGTACTAGGACAGAACAGTGAAGCTTTCTTT.

CDR3 in DNA: TGTGCCAGCAGCGGAAGGAACACTGAAGCTTTCTTT. Translated: CASSGRNTEAFF. The chain has TRBV9 and TRBJ1-1; D remains unclear. Germline V gene lookup returns CDR1 SGDLS and CDR2 YYNGEE. The V and J ends lost 3 bases and 1 base respectively, with 4 bases between them. There are 12 residues in the CDR3.